This entry lists 15 T cell receptor beta chains sequenced from one sample in a study of cytomegalovirus exposure and HLA in healthy donors. PCR amplification relied on 60 Vbeta primers (plus 13 Jbeta primers). Assay: immunoSEQ multiplex PCR; the TCRdb copy retains only in-frame clones and omits some. The table records some 150,000 clones, around 73% of them present only once. Sequenced input: PBMCs. These receptors came from a female donor in good health and CMV-seronegative.

The CDR3 nucleotides read TGTGCCAGCAGCCCCGGGACTCCTGGATCCTACGAGCAGTACTTC. It translates to CASSPGTPGSYEQYF. The gene calls are TRBV6-5 and TRBJ2-7; maybe TRBD2 (6 bases). Germline V lookup: CDR1 MNHEY, CDR2 SVGAGI. The V gene lost 6 bases and the J gene lost 1 base, with 16 bases spanning the gap. This CDR3 is built from 15 residues.

The rearrangement uses TRBV2 and TRBJ1-6, with 10 bases lining up with TRBD1. CDR3 length: 15 residues. V dropped 6 bases and J dropped 4; count of bases not matched to a gene: 3. Germline V gene sequence: CDR1 SNHLY, CDR2 FYNNEI. As DNA, the CDR3 is TGTGCCAGCAGCGGGGACAGGGGTTATAATTCACCCCTCCACTTT. Its translation: CASSGDRGYNSPLHF.

The table lists this clone with a count of one. This chain links TRBV6-5 with TRBJ2-2; 7 bases align to TRBD1. CDR1 and CDR2 (germline): MNHEY, SVGAGI. This CDR3 is 15 amino acids long. V gave up 0 bases and J gave up 5 bases; unmatched junction bases: 3. The CDR3 reads CASSYSLQGTGELFF. In DNA form, the CDR3 reads TGTGCCAGCAGTTACTCCCTACAGGGGACCGGGGAGCTGTTTTTT.

The genes are TRBV6-5 and TRBJ1-1, with D maybe TRBD1 (6 bases). With 3 bases removed from V and 4 bases from J, the gap between germline ends came to 18 bases. The CDR3 is 16 amino acids. CDR1 MNHEY and CDR2 SVGAGI come from the germline V gene. The CDR3 DNA follows: TGTGCCAGCAGTTATTCCCTGACCCGAGGGGGCACTGAAGCTTTCTTT. Amino acid sequence: CASSYSLTRGGTEAFF.

The gene calls are TRBV19 and TRBJ1-5; 7 bases match TRBD1. V lost 6 bases, J lost 1 base, and 3 bases stayed unmatched. The V gene's germline CDR1 is LNHDA and CDR2 SQIVND (reference sequence). The length of the CDR3 is 14 residues. CDR3 loop: CASRVTGSNQPQHF. The CDR3 coding sequence is TGTGCCAGTAGAGTGACAGGGAGCAATCAGCCCCAGCATTTT. The entire variable domain, with the rest obtained from reference TRBV19 and TRBJ1-5, is as follows: DGGITQSPKYLFRKEGQNVTLSCEQNLNHDAMYWYRQDPGQGLRLIYYSQIVNDFQKGDIAEGYSVSREKKESFPLTVTSAQKNPTAFYLCASRVTGSNQPQHFGDGTRLSIL.

The chain employs TRBV7-2 and TRBJ2-1, with D perhaps TRBD2 (5 bases). Germline values: CDR1 SGHTA, CDR2 FQGNSA. CDR3 size: 13 residues. Trimming removed 5 bases from V and 10 bases from J, with 15 bases in between. CDR3 residues: CASSPPAPGEQFF. The CDR3 DNA follows: TGTGCCAGCAGCCCTCCCGCCCCGGGGGAGCAGTTCTTC.

J is TRBJ2-7 and V is TRBV21-1; the table calls TRBD2, which could not be checked here. TRBV21-1 is tagged as a pseudogene. The CDR3 totals 16 residues. CDR3 protein: CASSKEIGGATYEQYF. CDR3 DNA: TGTGCCAGCAGCAAAGAAATCGGCGGGGCCACCTACGAGCAGTACTTC.

The chain uses TRBV5-1 and TRBJ2-3, with D perhaps matching TRBD2 (6 bases). The V end was cut by 1 base, the J end by 1 base, with 13 bases between. This CDR3 has 16 amino acids. Per germline, CDR1 SGHRS and CDR2 YFSETQ. The CDR3 DNA is TGCGCCAGCAGCTTGCCAACGACGGGGGGCACAGATACGCAGTATTTT. Translating gives CASSLPTTGGTDTQYF.

The chain employs TRBV7-8 and TRBJ1-5; the D gene is possibly TRBD1 (5 bases). CDR3 length: 15 amino acids. The V end was cut by 4 bases, the J end by 8 bases, with 18 bases between. Germline V CDR1 and CDR2: SGHVS, FQNEAQ. CDR3 DNA sequence: TGTGCCAGCAGCTCGCGTGTAAGGGGTTGGGAGCCCCAGCATTTT. Residues: CASSSRVRGWEPQHF.

CDR3 DNA: TGTGCCAGCAGCGAAACAGGGGGAGTTAACACCGGGGAGCTGTTTTTT. Protein sequence: CASSETGGVNTGELFF. The J gene is TRBJ2-2, the V gene TRBV9; TRBD1 matches at 8 bases. Germline CDR1 SGDLS, CDR2 YYNGEE. Trimming took 3 bases from V and 2 from J; bases not matched to a gene: 6. The CDR3 is 16 residues long.

The genes are TRBV11-3 and TRBJ2-7; D might be TRBD1 (6 bases). CDR3 length: 13 amino acids. The V end was cut by 3 bases, the J end by 3 bases, with 9 bases between. Per germline, CDR1 SGHNT and CDR2 YENEEA. The CDR3 region has the DNA TGTGCCAGCAGCTTGTCGACAGGCTACGAGCAGTACTTC. It translates to CASSLSTGYEQYF. The variable domain in full, completed from reference TRBV11-3 and TRBJ2-7, reads EAGVVQSPRYKIIEKKQPVAFWCNPISGHNTLYWYLQNLGQGPELLIRYENEEAVDDSQLPKDRFSAERLKGVDSTLKIQPAELGDSAVYLCASSLSTGYEQYFGPGTRLTVT.

The gene calls are TRBV15 and TRBJ1-1; D is possibly TRBD1 (6 bases). The CDR3 length is 14 residues. The germline V gene encodes CDR1 LNHNV and CDR2 YYDKDF (reference sequence). Trimming cost V 2 bases and J 10 bases, with 17 bases left between them. The CDR3 sequence: CATSRRQASCGAFF. The CDR3 region has the DNA TGTGCCACCAGCAGAAGACAGGCAAGTTGTGGAGCTTTCTTT.

J is TRBJ1-1 and V is TRBV5-6, with TRBD1 as a possible D gene (6 bases). Trimming cost V 4 bases and J 1 base, with 11 bases left between them. Per germline, CDR1 SGHDT and CDR2 YYEEEE. This CDR3 has 14 amino acids. This CDR3 reads CASSVTGENTEAFF. In DNA form, the CDR3 reads TGTGCCAGCAGCGTGACAGGAGAGAACACTGAAGCTTTCTTT.

This clone was recorded only once. The CDR3, as DNA: TGCAGCGTTGAAGGCGTAGGACAGGGCTACGAGCAGTACTTC. Protein product: CSVEGVGQGYEQYF. The rearrangement uses TRBV29-1 and TRBJ2-5, with 8 bases identical to TRBD1. The DNA end is a closer match to TRBJ2-7, so the J assignment may be wrong. The CDR3 has 14 residues. CDR1 and CDR2 (germline): SQVTM, ANQGSEA.

The rearrangement links TRBV7-2 to TRBJ2-7; 11 bases map to TRBD2. Germline V lookup: CDR1 SGHTA, CDR2 FQGNSA. The CDR3 has 15 amino acids. V gave up 1 base and J gave up 3 bases; unmatched junction bases: 2. CDR3 loop: CASSLGLAGYYEQYF. The CDR3 DNA reads TGTGCCAGCAGCTTAGGACTAGCGGGGTACTACGAGCAGTACTTC.